The T cell receptor beta chain under discussion was sequenced for a study of T cell responses to AZD1222 COVID-19 vaccine. With respect to this clone: Its cognate antigen is unknown.

This CDR3 is built from 17 residues. In germline, CDR1 is SGHKS, CDR2 YYEKEE (reference sequence). V was cut by 1 base and J by 0 bases, with 14 bases left in between. The study, taken as a whole, reports: Variant regions that are unmutated are reportedly the target of nearly half of spike-specific TCRs.

Sequencing was performed with immunoSEQ multiplex PCR; in TCRdb, only in-frame clones are kept and a portion is missing. The data contain about 120,000 clones, 89% of them singletons. The sequenced sample was peripheral blood, obtained on day 0 of AZD1222 vaccination. The chain couples TRBV5-5 to TRBJ2-1, with a weak D call TRBD1 (6 bases). The sequence derives from an adult in good health. CDR3 DNA sequence: TGTGCCAGCAGCTTGCGGGGACACCGGAGCTCCTACAATGAGCAGTTCTTC. Translated, it gives CASSLRGHRSSYNEQFF. The variable domain in full, with the rest retrieved from reference TRBV5-5 and TRBJ2-1, is DAGVTQSPTHLIKTRGQQVTLRCSPISGHKSVSWYQQVLGQGPQFIFQYYEKEERGRGNFPDRFSARQFPNYSSELNVNALLLGDSALYLCASSLRGHRSSYNEQFFGPGTRLTVL.